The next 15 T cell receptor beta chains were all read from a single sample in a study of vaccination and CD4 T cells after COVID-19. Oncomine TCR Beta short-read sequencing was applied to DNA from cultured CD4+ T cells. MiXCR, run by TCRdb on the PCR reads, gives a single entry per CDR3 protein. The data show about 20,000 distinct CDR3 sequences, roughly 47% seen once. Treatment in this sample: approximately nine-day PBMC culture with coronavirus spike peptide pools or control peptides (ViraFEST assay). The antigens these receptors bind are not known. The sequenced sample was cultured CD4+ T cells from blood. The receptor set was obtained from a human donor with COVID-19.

The CDR3 region is CSAMTDQPQHF. For the CDR3, the DNA is TGCAGTGCTATGACAGATCAGCCCCAGCATTTT. The chain has TRBV20-1 and TRBJ1-5; D may be TRBD1 (5 bases). The germline gives CDR1 DFQATT, CDR2 SNEGSKA (reference sequence). The V gene lost 4 bases and the J gene lost 5 bases, with 6 bases spanning the gap. The CDR3 consists of 11 residues.

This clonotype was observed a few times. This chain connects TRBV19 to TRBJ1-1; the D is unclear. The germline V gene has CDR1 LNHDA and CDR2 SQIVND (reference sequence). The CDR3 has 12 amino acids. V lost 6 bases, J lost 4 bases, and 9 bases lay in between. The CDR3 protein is CASSAGGTEAFF. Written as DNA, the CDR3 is TGTGCCAGTAGCGCGGGAGGCACTGAAGCTTTCTTT.

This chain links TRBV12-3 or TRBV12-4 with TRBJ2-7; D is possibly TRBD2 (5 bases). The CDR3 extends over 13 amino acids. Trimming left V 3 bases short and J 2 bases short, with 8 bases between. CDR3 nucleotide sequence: TGTGCCAGCAGTTTTACCGGGGCCTACGAGCAGTACTTC. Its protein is CASSFTGAYEQYF.

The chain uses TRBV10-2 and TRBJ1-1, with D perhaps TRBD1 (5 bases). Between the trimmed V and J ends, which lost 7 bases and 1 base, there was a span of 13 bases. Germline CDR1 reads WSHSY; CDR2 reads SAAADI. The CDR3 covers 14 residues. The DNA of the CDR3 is TGCGCCAGCACCACCGCAGGGCGGAACACTGAAGCTTTCTTT. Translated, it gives CASTTAGRNTEAFF.

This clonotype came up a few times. The chain's CDR3 is CASSERGQNSNQPQHF. The CDR3 DNA reads TGTGCCAGCAGTGAAAGGGGACAAAATAGCAATCAGCCCCAGCATTTT. The chain joins TRBV6-1 to TRBJ1-5; tentative D call: TRBD1 (6 bases). The V gene lost 2 bases and the J gene lost 0 bases, with 11 bases spanning the gap. Germline V gives CDR1 MNHNS, CDR2 SASEGT. CDR3 length: 16 residues.

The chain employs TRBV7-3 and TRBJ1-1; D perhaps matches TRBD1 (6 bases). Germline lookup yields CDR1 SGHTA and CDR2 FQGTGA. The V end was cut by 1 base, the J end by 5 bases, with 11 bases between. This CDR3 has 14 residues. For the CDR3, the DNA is TGTGCCAGCAGCTTAAAGGGGGGCGGGACTGAAGCTTTCTTT. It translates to CASSLKGGGTEAFF.

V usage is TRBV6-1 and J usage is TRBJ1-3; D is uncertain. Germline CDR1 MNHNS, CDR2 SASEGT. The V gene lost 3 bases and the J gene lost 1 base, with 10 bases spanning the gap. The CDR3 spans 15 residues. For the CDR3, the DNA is TGTGCCAGCAGTGACAAAACGAGATCTGGAAACACCATATATTTT. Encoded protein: CASSDKTRSGNTIYF.

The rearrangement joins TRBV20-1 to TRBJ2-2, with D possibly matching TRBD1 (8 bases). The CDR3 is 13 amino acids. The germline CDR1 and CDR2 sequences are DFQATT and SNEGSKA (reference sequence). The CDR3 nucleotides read TGCAGCTTAAGGACAGGGAGGGCCGGGGAGCTGTTTTTT. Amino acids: CSLRTGRAGELFF.

The CDR3 nucleotides read TGTGCCAGCAGGGGGGGGGGGGACACTGAAGCTTTCTTT. Protein sequence: CASRGGGDTEAFF. J is TRBJ1-1 and V is TRBV6-4; maybe TRBD1 (5 bases). V lost 6 bases to trimming and J lost 3 bases, with 11 bases between them. Germline loops: CDR1 MRHNA, CDR2 SNTAGT. The CDR3 covers 13 residues.

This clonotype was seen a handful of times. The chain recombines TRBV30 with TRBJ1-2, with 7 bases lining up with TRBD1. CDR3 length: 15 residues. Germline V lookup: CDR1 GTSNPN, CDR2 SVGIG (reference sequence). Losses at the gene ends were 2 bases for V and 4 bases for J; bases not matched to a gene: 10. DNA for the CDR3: TGTGCCTGGAGTTTGTTAGGGGGCGGCAGCTATGGCTACACCTTC. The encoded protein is CAWSLLGGGSYGYTF.

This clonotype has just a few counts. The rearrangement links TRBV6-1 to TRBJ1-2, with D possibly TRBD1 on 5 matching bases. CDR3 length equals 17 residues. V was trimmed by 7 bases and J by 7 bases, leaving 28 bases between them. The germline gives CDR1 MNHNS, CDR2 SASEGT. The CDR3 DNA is TGTGCCAGCACCCCTTCTTCAACGGGGACGGCTCGGGGTGGCTACACCTTC. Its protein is CASTPSSTGTARGGYTF.

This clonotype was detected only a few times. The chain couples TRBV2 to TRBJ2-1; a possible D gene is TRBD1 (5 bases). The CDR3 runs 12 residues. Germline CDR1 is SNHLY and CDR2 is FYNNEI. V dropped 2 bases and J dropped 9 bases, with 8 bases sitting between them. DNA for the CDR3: TGTGCCAGCAGTGAACCCACAGGTGAGCAGTTCTTC. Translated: CASSEPTGEQFF.

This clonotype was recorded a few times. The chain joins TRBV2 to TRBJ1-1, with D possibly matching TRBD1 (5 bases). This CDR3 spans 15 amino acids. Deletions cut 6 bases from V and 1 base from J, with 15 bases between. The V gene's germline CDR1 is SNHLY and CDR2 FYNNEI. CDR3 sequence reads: CASSAYPGQNTEAFF. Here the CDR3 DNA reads TGTGCCAGCAGCGCCTACCCCGGACAGAACACTGAAGCTTTCTTT.

In DNA form, the CDR3 reads TGTGCCAGCAGCTTAGAAGTCCCGACGGGGAGCAATCAGCCCCAGCATTTT. It encodes CASSLEVPTGSNQPQHF. The J gene is TRBJ1-5, the V gene TRBV7-2; D gene ambiguous. The CDR3 totals 17 residues. Per the germline V gene, CDR1 is SGHTA and CDR2 is FQGNSA. With 1 base removed from V and 1 base from J, the gap between germline ends came to 14 bases.

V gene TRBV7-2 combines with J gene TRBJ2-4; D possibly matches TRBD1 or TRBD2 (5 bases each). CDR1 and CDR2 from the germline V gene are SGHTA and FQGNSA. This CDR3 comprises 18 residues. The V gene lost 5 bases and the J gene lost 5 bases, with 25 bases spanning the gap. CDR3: CASSPRRSRGADENIQYF. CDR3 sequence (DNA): TGTGCCAGCAGCCCAAGGAGATCGAGGGGCGCGGATGAAAACATTCAGTACTTC.